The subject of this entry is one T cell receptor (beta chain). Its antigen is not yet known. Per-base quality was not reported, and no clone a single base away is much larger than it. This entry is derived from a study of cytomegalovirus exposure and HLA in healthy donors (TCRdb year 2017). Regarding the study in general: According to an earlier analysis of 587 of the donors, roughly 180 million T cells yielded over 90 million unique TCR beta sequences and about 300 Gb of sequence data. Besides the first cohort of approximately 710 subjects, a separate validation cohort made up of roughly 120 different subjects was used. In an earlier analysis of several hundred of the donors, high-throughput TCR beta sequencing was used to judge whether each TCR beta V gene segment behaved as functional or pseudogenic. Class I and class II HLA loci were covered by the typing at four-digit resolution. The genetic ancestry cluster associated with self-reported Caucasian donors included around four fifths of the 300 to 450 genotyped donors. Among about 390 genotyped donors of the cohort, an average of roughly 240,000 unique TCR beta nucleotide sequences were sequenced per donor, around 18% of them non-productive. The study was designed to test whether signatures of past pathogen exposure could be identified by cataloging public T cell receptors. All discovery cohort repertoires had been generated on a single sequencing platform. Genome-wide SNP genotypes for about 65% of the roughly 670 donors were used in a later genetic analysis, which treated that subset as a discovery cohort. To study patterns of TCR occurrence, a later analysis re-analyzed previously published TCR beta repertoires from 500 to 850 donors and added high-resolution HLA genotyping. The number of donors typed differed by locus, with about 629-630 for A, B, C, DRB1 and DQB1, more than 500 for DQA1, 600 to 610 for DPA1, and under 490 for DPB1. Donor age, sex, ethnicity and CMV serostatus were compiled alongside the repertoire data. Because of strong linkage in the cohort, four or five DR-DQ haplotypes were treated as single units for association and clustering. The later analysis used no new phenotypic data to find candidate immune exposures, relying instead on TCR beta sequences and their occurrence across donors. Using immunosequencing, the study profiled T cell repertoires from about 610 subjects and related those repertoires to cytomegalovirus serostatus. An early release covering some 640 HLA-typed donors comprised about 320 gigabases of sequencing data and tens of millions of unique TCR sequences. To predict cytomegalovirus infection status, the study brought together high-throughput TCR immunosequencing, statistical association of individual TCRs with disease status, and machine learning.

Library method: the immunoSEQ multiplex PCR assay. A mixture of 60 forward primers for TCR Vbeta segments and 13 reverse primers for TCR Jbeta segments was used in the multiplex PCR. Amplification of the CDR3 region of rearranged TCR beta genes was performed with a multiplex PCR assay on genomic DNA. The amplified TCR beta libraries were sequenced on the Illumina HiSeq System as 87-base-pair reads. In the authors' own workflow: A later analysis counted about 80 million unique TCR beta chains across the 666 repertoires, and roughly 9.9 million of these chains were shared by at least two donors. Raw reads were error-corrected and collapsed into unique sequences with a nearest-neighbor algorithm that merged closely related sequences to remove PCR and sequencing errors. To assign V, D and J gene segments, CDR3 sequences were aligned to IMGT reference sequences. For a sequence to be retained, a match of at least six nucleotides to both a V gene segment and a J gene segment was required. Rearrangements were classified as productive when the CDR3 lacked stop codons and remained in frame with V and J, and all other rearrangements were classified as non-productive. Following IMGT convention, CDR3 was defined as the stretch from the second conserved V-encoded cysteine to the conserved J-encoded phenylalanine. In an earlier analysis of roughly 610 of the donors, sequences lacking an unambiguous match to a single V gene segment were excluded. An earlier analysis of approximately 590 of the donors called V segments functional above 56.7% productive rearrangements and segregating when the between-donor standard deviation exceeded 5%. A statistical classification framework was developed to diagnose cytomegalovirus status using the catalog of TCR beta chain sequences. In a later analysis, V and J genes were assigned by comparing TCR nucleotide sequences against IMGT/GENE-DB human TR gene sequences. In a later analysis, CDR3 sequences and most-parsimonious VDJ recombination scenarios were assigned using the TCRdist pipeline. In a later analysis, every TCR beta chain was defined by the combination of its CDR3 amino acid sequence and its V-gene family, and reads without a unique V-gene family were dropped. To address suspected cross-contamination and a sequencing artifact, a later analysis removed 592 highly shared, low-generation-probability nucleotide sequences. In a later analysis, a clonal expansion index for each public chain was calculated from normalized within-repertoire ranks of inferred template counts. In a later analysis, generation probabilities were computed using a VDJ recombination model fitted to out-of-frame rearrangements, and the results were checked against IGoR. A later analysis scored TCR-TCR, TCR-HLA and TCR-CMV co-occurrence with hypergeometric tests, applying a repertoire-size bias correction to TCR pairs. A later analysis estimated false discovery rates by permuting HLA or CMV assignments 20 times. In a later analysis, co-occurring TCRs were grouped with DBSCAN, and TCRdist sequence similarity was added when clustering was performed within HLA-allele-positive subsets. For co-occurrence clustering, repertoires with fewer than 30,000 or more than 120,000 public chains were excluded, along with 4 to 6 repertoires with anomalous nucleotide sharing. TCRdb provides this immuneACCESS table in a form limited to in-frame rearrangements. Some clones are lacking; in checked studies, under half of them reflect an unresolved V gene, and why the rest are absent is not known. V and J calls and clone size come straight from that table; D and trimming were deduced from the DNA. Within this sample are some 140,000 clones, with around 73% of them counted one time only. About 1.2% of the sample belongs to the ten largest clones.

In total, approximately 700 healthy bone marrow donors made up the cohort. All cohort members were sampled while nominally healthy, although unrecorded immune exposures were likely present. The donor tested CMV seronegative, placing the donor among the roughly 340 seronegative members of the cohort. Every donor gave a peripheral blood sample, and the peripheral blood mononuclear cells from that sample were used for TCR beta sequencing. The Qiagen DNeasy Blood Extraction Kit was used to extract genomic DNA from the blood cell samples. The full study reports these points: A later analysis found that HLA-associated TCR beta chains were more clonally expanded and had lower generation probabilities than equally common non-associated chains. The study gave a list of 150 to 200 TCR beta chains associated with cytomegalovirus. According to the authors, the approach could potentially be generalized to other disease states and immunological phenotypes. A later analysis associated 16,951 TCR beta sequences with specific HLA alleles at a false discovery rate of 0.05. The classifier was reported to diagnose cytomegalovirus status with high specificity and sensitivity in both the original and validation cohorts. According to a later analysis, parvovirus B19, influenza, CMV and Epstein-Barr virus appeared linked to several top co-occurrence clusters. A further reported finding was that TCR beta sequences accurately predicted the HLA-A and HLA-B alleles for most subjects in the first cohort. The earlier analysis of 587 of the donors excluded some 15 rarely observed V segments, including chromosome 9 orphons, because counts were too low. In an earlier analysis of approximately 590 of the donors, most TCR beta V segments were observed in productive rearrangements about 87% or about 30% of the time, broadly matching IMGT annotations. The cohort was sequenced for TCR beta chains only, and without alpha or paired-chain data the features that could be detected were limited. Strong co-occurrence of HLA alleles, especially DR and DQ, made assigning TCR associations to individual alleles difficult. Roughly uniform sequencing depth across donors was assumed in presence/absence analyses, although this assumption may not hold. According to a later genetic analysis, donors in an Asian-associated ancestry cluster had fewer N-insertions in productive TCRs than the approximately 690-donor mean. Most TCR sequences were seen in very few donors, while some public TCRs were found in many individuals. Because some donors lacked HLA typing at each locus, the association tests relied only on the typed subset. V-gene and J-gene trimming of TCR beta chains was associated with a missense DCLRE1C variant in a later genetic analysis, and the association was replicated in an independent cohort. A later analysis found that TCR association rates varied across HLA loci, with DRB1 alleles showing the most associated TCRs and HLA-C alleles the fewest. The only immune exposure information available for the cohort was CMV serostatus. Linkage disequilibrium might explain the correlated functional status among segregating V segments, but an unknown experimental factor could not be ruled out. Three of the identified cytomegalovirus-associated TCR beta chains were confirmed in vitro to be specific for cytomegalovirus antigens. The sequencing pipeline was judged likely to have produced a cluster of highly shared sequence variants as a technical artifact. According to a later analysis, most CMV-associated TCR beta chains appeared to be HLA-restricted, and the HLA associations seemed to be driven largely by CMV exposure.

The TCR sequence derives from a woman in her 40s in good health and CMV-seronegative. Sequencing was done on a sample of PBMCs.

The nucleotide sequence reads TGTGCCAGCAGTCTAGGCGCTAAGGACACTGAAGCTTTCTTT. Its translation reads: CASSLGAKDTEAFF. The chain is assembled from TRBV5-6 and TRBJ1-1; no D gene is confidently identified. V is clipped by 5 bases and J by 3 bases, and the sequence between their germline boundaries is 14 bases long. According to the germline V gene, CDR1 reads SGHDT and CDR2 reads YYEEEE. CDR3 length: 14 amino acids, cysteine to phenylalanine. Only the CDR3 portion is preserved as DNA: 42 bases, with reading frame beginning at the first base.